Described below is a single T cell receptor (beta chain) sequence and its context. Its antigen has not been determined. Per-nucleotide qualities are absent, and no much larger clonotype sits a single base away. Repertoires were sampled repeatedly over the course of chemoradiotherapy so that clonal expansion in the tumor microenvironment could be followed. The data belong to a study of chemoradiotherapy in HPV16-positive cancers (dated by TCRdb to the early 2020s). Background for the entire study: Functional T-cell assays on cells from a couple of HPV16-positive patients defined candidate HPV-specific T-cell clones and common TCR motifs. The study asked whether T-cell immunity against the HPV oncoproteins E6 and E7 changes during chemoradiotherapy and whether it affects survival. The candidate HPV-specific TCRs and motifs were then tracked in TCR repertoires from over 85 patients with HPV-related cancers.

Library preparation was by the immunoSEQ multiplex PCR assay. TCRdb took this table from immuneACCESS and kept in-frame rearrangements with V and J called. Such tables lack part of the clones; where checked against another copy, unresolved V genes explain under half of the gap, and the rest is unexplained. Here the sample has about 9,000 clones; about 88% occur a single time. The top ten clonotypes cover around 3.1% of the sample. Overall study results and their limits: Only two HPV16-positive patients were used to derive the functional definition of HPV-specific T cells, and the survival association was reported for HPV16-positive patients. Among HPV16-positive patients, expansion of HPV-responsive T cells during chemoradiotherapy was associated with better recurrence-free survival. Expansion of candidate HPV-specific clones and E7-related TCR motifs was observed in the tumor microenvironment during treatment, whereas no such expansion was observed for non-HPV-specific T cells.

Inclusive of the bounding cysteine and phenylalanine, the CDR3 is 15 residues long. Just the 45-base CDR3 DNA is kept, in frame starting at base 1. Per the germline V gene, MNHEY is the CDR1 and SVGAGI is the CDR2. Trimming costs V 0 bases and J 1 base, and their ends lie 7 bases apart. The sequencing used tumor tissue, collected from a patient who underwent chemoradiotherapy. The rearrangement combines TRBV6-5 with TRBJ2-1, with the D segment identity uncertain. This TCR derives from a human donor with HPV-associated anogenital cancer. The CDR3 reads CASSYSWNSYNEQFF. The DNA reads as follows: TGTGCCAGCAGTTACTCGTGGAATTCCTACAATGAGCAGTTCTTC.